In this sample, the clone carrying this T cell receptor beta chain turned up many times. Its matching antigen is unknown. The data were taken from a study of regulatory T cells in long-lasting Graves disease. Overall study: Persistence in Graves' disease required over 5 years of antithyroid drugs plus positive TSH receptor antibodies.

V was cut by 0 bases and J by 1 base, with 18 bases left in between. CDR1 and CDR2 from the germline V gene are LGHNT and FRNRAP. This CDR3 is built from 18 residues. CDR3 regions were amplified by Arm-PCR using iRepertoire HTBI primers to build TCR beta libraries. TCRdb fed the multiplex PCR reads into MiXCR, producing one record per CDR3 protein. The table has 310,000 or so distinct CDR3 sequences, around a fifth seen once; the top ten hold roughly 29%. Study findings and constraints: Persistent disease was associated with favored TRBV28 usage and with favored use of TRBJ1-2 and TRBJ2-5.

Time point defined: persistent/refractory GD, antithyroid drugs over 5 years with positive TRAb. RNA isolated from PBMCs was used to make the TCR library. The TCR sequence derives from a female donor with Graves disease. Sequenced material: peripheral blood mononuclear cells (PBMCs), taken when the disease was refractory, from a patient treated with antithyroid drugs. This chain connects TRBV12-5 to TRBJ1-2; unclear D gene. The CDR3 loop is CASGLVPDGQIINYGYTF. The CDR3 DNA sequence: TGTGCTAGTGGTTTGGTACCCGATGGCCAGATAATTAACTATGGCTACACCTTC.